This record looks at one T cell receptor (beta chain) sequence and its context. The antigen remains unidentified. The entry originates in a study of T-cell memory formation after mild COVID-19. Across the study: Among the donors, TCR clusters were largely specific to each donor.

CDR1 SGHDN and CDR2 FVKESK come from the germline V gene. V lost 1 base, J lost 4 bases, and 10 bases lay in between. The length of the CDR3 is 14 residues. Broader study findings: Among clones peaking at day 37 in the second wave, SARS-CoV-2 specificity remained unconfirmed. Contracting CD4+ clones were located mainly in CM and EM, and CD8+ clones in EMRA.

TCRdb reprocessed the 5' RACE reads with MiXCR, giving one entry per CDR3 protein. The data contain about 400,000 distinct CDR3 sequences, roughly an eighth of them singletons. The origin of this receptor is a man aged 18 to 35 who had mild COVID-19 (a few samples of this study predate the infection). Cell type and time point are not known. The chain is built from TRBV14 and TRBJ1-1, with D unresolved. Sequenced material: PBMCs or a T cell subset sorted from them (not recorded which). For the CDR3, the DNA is TGTGCCAGCAGCCAAGTAGGGATCGGCACTGAAGCTTTCTTT. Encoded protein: CASSQVGIGTEAFF.